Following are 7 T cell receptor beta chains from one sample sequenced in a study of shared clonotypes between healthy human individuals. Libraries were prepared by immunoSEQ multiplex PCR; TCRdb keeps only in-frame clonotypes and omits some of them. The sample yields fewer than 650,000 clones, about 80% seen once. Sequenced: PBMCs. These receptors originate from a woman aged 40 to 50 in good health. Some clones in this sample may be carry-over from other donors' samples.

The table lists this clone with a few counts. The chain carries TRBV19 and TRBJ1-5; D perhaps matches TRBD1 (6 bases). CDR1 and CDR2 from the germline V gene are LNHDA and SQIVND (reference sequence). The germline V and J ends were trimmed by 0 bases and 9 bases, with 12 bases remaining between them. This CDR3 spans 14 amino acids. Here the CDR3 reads CASSIDPGDGPQHF. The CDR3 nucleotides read TGTGCCAGTAGTATAGATCCAGGGGATGGGCCCCAGCATTTT.

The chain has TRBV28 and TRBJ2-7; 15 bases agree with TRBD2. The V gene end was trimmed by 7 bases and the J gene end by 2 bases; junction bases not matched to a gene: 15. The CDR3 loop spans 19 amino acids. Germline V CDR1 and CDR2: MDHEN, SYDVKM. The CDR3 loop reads CASTVGRTSGRVSAYEQYF. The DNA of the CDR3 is TGTGCCAGCACCGTCGGGAGGACTAGCGGGAGGGTTTCGGCCTACGAGCAGTACTTC.

The CDR3 DNA reads TGTGCCACCAGCGCCGGGACTAGCGTTACCTACGAGCAGTACTTC. It translates to CATSAGTSVTYEQYF. The chain recombines TRBV15 with TRBJ2-7; TRBD2 aligns across 10 bases. The V segment lost 5 bases and the J segment 2 bases; nucleotides outside the gene matches: 6. Per germline, CDR1 LNHNV and CDR2 YYDKDF (reference sequence). CDR3 length: 15 residues. The whole variable domain, filled in from reference TRBV15 and TRBJ2-7, reads DAMVIQNPRYQVTQFGKPVTLSCSQTLNHNVMYWYQQKSSQAPKLLFHYYDKDFNNEADTPDNFQSRRPNTSFCFLDIRSPGLGDTAMYLCATSAGTSVTYEQYFGPGTRLTVT.

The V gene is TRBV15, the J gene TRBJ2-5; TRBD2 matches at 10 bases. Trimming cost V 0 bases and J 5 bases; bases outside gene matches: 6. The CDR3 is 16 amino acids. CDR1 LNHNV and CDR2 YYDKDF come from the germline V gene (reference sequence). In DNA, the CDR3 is TGTGCCACCAGCAGAGAAGGGGCTAGCGGGGGTGAGACCCAGTACTTC. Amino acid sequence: CATSREGASGGETQYF. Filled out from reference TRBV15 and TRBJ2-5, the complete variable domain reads DAMVIQNPRYQVTQFGKPVTLSCSQTLNHNVMYWYQQKSSQAPKLLFHYYDKDFNNEADTPDNFQSRRPNTSFCFLDIRSPGLGDTAMYLCATSREGASGGETQYFGPGTRLLVL.

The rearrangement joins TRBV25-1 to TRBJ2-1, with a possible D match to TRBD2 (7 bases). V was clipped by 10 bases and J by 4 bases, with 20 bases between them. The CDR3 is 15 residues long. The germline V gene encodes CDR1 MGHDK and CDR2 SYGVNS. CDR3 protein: CATTVGGGQYNEQFF. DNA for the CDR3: TGTGCCACCACTGTAGGGGGGGGTCAATACAATGAGCAGTTCTTC.

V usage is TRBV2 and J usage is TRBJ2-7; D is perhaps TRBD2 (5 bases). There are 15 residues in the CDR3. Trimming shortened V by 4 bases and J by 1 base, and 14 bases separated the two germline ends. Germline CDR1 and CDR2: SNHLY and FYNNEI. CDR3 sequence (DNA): TGTGCCAGCAGTGCGGTGCGGGTCCAGTCCTACGAGCAGTACTTC. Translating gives CASSAVRVQSYEQYF.

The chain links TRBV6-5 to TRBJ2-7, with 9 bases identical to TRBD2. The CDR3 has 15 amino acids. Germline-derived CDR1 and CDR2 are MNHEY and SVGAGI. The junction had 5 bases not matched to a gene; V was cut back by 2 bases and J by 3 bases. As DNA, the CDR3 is TGTGCCAGCAGTTACCCCCTAGCGGGAAACTACGAGCAGTACTTC. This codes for CASSYPLAGNYEQYF.